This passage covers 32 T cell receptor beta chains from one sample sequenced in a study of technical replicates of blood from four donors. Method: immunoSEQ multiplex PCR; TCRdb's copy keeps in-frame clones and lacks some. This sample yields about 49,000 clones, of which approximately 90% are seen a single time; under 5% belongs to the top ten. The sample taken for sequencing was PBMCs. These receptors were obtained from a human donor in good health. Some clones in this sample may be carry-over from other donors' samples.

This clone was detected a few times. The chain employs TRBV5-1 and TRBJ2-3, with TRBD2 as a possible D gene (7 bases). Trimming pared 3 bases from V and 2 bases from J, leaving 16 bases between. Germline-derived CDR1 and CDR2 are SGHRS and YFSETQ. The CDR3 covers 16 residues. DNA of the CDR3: TGCGCCAGCAGCTGGTGGGGGGGGCGTTTCACAGATACGCAGTATTTT. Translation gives CASSWWGGRFTDTQYF.

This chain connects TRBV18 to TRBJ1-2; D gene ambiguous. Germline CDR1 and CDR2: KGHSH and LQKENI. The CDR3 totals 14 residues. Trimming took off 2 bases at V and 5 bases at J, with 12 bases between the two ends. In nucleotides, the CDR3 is TGTGCCAGCTCACCAGTACGCAGTTCATATGGCTACACCTTC. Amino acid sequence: CASSPVRSSYGYTF.

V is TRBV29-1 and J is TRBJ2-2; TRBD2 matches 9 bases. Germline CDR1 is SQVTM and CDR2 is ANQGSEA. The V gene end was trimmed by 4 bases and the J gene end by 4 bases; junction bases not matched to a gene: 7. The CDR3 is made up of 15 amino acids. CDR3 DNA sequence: TGCAGCGTTGTAGGCGGGGGGGCCACCACCGGGGAGCTGTTTTTT. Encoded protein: CSVVGGGATTGELFF.

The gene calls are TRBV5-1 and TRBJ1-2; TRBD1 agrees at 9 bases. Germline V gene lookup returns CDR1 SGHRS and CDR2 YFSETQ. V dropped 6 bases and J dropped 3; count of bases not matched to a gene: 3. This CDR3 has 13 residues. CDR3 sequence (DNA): TGCGCCAGCAAACGGGACAGGGACTATGGCTACACCTTC. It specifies CASKRDRDYGYTF.

The CDR3 region has the DNA TGTGCCAGCAGGGGAGGGGGGACGGGGGAGCCTGAAGCTTTCTTT. Protein: CASRGGGTGEPEAFF. The chain uses TRBV4-2 and TRBJ1-1; possible D gene TRBD1, 6 bases. This CDR3 contains 15 residues. V shed 6 bases and J shed 6 bases, with 20 bases lying between them. In germline, CDR1 is LGHNA, CDR2 YNFKEQ.

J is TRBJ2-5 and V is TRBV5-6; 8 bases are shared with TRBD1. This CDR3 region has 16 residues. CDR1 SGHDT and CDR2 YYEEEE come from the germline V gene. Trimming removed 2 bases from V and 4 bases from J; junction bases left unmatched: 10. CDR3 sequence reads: CASSFGQGIWGETQYF. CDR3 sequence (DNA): TGTGCCAGCAGCTTTGGACAGGGAATTTGGGGAGAGACCCAGTACTTC.

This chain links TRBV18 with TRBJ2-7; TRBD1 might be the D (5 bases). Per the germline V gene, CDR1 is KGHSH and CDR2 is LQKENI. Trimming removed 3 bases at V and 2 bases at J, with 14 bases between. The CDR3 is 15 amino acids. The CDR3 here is CASSPGQGLTYEQYF. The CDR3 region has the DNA TGTGCCAGCTCACCCGGGCAGGGCCTAACCTACGAGCAGTACTTC.

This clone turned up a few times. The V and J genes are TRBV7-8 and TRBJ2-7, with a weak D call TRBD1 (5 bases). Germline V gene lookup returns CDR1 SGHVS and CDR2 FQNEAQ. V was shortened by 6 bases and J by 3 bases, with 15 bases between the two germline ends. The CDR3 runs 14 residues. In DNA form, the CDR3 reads TGTGCCAGCAGAAGGCAGGGAACTGTCTACGAGCAGTACTTC. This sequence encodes CASRRQGTVYEQYF.

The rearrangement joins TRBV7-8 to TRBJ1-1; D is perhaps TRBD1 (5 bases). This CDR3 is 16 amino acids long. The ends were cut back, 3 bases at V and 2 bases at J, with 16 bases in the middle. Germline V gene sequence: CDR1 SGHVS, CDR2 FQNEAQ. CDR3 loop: CASSFYVARDNTEAFF. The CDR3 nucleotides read TGTGCCAGCAGCTTTTACGTGGCCAGGGATAACACTGAAGCTTTCTTT.

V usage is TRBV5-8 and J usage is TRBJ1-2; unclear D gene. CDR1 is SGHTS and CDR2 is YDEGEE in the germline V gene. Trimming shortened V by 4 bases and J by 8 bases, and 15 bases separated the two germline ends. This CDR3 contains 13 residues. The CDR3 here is CASSPSVSGGYTF. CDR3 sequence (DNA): TGTGCCAGCAGCCCCTCGGTGAGCGGGGGCTACACCTTC.

This chain's CDR3 is CASSPEANYGYTF. The CDR3 DNA reads TGTGCCAGCAGCCCAGAAGCTAACTATGGCTACACCTTC. The rearrangement joins TRBV11-2 to TRBJ1-2, with no clear D. The V and J ends lost 5 bases and 0 bases respectively, with 7 bases between them. The CDR3 contains 13 residues. CDR1 is SGHAT, CDR2 FQNNGV, per germline.

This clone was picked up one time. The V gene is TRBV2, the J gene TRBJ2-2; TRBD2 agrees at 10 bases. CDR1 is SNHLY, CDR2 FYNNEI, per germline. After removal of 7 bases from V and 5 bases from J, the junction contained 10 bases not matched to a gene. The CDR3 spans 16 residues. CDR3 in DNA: TGTGCCAGCATTGAGGGTCTACTAGCGGGGACCGGGGAGCTGTTTTTT. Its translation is CASIEGLLAGTGELFF.

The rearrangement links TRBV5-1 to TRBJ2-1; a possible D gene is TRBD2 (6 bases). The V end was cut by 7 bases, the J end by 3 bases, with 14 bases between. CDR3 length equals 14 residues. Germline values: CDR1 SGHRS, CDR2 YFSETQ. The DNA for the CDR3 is TGCGCCAGCGCCCGGGGGAGAGACTACAATGAGCAGTTCTTC. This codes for CASARGRDYNEQFF.

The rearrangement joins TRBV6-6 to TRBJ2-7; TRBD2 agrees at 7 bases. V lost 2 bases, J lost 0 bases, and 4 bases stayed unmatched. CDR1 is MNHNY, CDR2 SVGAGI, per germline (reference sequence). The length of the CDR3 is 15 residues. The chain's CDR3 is CASSYGGVSSYEQYF. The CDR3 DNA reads TGTGCCAGCAGTTACGGGGGGGTTAGCTCCTACGAGCAGTACTTC.

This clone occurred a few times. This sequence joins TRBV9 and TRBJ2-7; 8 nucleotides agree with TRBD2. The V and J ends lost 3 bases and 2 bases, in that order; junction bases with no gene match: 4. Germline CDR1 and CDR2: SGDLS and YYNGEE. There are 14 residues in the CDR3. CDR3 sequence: CASSAGLVPYEQYF. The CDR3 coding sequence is TGTGCCAGCAGCGCGGGACTAGTCCCCTACGAGCAGTACTTC. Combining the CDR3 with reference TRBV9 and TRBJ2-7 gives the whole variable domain DSGVTQTPKHLITATGQRVTLRCSPRSGDLSVYWYQQSLDQGLQFLIQYYNGEERAKGNILERFSAQQFPDLHSELNLSSLELGDSALYFCASSAGLVPYEQYFGPGTRLTVT.

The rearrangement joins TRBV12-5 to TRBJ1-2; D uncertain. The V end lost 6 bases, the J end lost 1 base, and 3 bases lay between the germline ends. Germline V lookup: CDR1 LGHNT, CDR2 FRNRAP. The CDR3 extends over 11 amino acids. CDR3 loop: CASGHNYGYTF. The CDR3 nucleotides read TGTGCTAGTGGACATAACTATGGCTACACCTTC.

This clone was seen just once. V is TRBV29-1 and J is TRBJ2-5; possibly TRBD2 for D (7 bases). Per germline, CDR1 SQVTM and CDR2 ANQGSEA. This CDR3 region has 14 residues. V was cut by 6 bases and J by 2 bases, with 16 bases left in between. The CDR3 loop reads CSVYGGGDQETQYF. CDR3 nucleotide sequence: TGCAGCGTGTACGGAGGGGGGGATCAAGAGACCCAGTACTTC.

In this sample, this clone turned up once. The CDR3 DNA is TGTGCCAGCAGCGGACTACCCTGGGGGCCCCAGCATTTT. Its translation: CASSGLPWGPQHF. This sequence joins TRBV7-2 and TRBJ1-5; D unresolved. Germline lookup yields CDR1 SGHTA and CDR2 FQGNSA. The CDR3 has 13 amino acids. Trimming stripped 5 bases from V and 9 bases from J, with 14 bases between.

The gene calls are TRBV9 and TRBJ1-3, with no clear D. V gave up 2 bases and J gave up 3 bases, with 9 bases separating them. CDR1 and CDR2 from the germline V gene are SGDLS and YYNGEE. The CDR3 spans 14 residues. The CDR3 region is CASSVVEFGNTIYF. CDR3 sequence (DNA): TGTGCCAGCAGCGTGGTAGAATTTGGAAACACCATATATTTT.

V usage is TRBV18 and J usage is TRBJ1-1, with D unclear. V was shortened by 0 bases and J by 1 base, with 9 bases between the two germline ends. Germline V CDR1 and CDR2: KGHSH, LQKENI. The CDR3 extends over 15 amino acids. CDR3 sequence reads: CASSPPGSWNTEAFF. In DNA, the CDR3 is TGTGCCAGCTCACCACCCGGGTCTTGGAACACTGAAGCTTTCTTT.

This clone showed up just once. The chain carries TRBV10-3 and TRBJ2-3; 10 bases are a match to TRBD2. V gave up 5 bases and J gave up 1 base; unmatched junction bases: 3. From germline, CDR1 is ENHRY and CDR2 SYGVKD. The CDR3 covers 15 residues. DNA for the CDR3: TGTGCCATCAGTTACGGACTAGCGGGCACAGATACGCAGTATTTT. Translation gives CAISYGLAGTDTQYF.

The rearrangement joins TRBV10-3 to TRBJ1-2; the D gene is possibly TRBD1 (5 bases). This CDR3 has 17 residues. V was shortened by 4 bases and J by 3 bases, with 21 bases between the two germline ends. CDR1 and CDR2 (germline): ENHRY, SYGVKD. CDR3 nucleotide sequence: TGTGCCATCAGTGGGGGCAGGTATTCGACCCTCGACTATGGCTACACCTTC. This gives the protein CAISGGRYSTLDYGYTF.

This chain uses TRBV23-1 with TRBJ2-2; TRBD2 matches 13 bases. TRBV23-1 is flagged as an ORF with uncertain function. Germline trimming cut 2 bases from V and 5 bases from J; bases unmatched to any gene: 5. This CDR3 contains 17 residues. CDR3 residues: CASSQNGTSGATGELFF. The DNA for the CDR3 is TGCGCCAGCAGTCAAAACGGGACTAGCGGGGCTACCGGGGAGCTGTTTTTT.

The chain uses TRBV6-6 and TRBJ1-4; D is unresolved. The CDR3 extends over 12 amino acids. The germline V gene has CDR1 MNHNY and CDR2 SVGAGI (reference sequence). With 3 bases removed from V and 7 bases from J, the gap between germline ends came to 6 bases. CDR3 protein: CASSYSGEKLFF. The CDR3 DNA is TGTGCCAGCAGTTATAGCGGTGAAAAACTGTTTTTT.

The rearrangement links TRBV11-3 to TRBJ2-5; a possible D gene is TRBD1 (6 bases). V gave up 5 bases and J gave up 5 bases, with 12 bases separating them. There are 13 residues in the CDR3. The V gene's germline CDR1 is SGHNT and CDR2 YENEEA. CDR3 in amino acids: CASSPRGRETQYF. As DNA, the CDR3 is TGTGCCAGCAGCCCCAGGGGTAGGGAGACCCAGTACTTC.

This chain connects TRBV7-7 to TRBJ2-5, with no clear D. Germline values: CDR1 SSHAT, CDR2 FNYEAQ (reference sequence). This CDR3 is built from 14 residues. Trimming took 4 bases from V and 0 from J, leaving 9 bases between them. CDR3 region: CASSSGSYQETQYF. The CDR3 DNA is TGTGCCAGCAGCTCCGGGTCCTACCAAGAGACCCAGTACTTC.

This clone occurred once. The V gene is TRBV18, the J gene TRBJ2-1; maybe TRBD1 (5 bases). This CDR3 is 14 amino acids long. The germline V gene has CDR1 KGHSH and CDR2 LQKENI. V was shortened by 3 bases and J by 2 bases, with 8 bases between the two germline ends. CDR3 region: CASSPGQTYNEQFF. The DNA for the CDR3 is TGTGCCAGCTCACCTGGACAAACCTACAATGAGCAGTTCTTC.

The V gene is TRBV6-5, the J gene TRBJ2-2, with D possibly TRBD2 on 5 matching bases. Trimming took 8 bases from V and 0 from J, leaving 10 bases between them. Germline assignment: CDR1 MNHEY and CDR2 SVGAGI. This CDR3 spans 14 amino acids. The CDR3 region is CASRRAPNTGELFF. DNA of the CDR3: TGTGCCAGCCGGCGGGCCCCGAACACCGGGGAGCTGTTTTTT.

CDR3 DNA: TGTGCCAGCAGCTTAGGGACAGGGTGGTATAATTCACCCCTCCACTTT. Its protein product is CASSLGTGWYNSPLHF. The chain carries TRBV7-2 and TRBJ1-6; 8 bases line up with TRBD1. CDR1 is SGHTA, CDR2 FQGNSA, per germline. V shed 1 base, J shed 4 bases, and the junction held 3 bases outside the gene matches. The CDR3 contains 16 residues.

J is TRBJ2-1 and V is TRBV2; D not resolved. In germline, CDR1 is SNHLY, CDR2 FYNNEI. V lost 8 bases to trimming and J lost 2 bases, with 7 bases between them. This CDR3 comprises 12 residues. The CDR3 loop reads CASGHTYNEQFF. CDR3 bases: TGTGCCAGCGGCCATACCTACAATGAGCAGTTCTTC. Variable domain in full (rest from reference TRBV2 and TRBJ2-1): EPEVTQTPSHQVTQMGQEVILRCVPISNHLYFYWYRQILGQKVEFLVSFYNNEISEKSEIFDDQFSVERPDGSNFTLKIRSTKLEDSAMYFCASGHTYNEQFFGPGTRLTVL.

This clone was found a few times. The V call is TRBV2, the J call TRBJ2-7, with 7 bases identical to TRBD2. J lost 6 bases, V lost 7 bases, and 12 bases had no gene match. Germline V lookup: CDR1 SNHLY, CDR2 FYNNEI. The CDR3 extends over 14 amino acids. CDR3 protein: CASILTSSSSEQYF. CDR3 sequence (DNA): TGTGCCAGCATTCTGACTAGCTCCTCTTCCGAGCAGTACTTC.

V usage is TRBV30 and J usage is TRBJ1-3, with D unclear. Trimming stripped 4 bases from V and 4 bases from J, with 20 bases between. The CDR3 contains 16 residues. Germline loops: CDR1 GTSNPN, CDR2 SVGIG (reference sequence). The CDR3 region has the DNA TGTGCCTGGACCATCGAGCCTAATAAACCAGGAAACACCATATATTTT. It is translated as CAWTIEPNKPGNTIYF.